These 24 T cell receptor beta chains were sequenced from one sample in a study of T cell changes during pregnancy in multiple sclerosis. Produced via immunoSEQ multiplex PCR; TCRdb's table is partial and in-frame only. The sample includes 35,000 to 45,000 clones, approximately 92% of them seen just once. The sequencing input was peripheral blood. These receptors were taken from a female donor with multiple sclerosis, enrolled in a pregnancy study.

J is TRBJ2-7 and V is TRBV5-4, with 7 bases fitting TRBD2. Germline V lookup: CDR1 SGHNT, CDR2 YYREEE (reference sequence). V lost 3 bases to trimming and J lost 7 bases; unmatched junction nucleotides: 10. The CDR3 sequence is 14 residues long. In nucleotides, the CDR3 is TGTGCCAGCAGCTCAACGGGACTAAGGTCGGAGCAGTACTTC. Translating gives CASSSTGLRSEQYF.

The rearrangement links TRBV5-5 to TRBJ1-4; D is possibly TRBD1 (5 bases). The germline gives CDR1 SGHKS, CDR2 YYEKEE (reference sequence). V was shortened by 4 bases and J by 4 bases, with 14 bases between the two germline ends. The CDR3 sequence is 15 residues long. The CDR3 reads CASSPWGNHNEKLFF. CDR3 nucleotides: TGTGCCAGCAGCCCCTGGGGGAACCATAATGAAAAACTGTTTTTT.

This clone was detected once. V gene TRBV5-4 combines with J gene TRBJ2-2; maybe TRBD2 (5 bases). V dropped 1 base and J dropped 5 bases, with 12 bases sitting between them. Germline V CDR1 and CDR2: SGHNT, YYREEE (reference sequence). The CDR3 contains 15 residues. The CDR3 reads CASSLMFPGTGELFF. The DNA for the CDR3 is TGTGCCAGCAGCTTGATGTTTCCGGGGACCGGGGAGCTGTTTTTT.

The genes are TRBV7-9 and TRBJ2-3, with TRBD2 identical over 10 bases. Unmatched junction bases numbered 5, after V lost 5 bases and J lost 6 bases. The V gene's germline CDR1 is SEHNR and CDR2 FQNEAQ (reference sequence). The CDR3 loop spans 14 amino acids. This chain's CDR3 is CASSKREGLDTQYF. The DNA for the CDR3 is TGTGCCAGCAGCAAGCGGGAGGGCTTGGATACGCAGTATTTT.

This chain connects TRBV18 to TRBJ1-5; D is possibly TRBD1 (6 bases). V was trimmed by 3 bases and J by 4 bases, leaving 16 bases between them. Germline V gene sequence: CDR1 KGHSH, CDR2 LQKENI. The CDR3 loop spans 16 amino acids. The CDR3 protein is CASSPVKGGSNQPQHF. In nucleotides, the CDR3 is TGTGCCAGCTCACCGGTAAAGGGGGGGTCTAATCAGCCCCAGCATTTT.

This clone appeared a few times. V is TRBV2 and J is TRBJ1-2, with TRBD1 as a possible D gene (6 bases). V dropped 7 bases and J dropped 2 bases, with 11 bases sitting between them. The germline V gene encodes CDR1 SNHLY and CDR2 FYNNEI. The CDR3 spans 13 residues. The chain's CDR3 is CASIRDKNYGYTF. In nucleotides, the CDR3 is TGTGCCAGCATCCGGGACAAAAACTATGGCTACACCTTC.

The CDR3 loop reads CASSSTGGNEQFF. The CDR3 bases are TGTGCCAGCAGCTCGACAGGGGGCAATGAGCAGTTCTTC. The chain recombines TRBV14 with TRBJ2-1, with TRBD1 identical over 9 bases. The germline V gene has CDR1 SGHDN and CDR2 FVKESK. CDR3 length equals 13 residues. Unmatched junction bases numbered 2, after V lost 5 bases and J lost 6 bases.

The genes are TRBV19 and TRBJ2-5; 7 nucleotides agree with TRBD2. Trimming took 8 bases from V and 1 from J; bases not matched to a gene: 10. This CDR3 has 15 amino acids. Looked up from germline, CDR1 is LNHDA and CDR2 is SQIVND (reference sequence). In DNA, the CDR3 is TGTGCCAGTTCCGGAAGCGGGATCGTCCAAGAGACCCAGTACTTC. Translated: CASSGSGIVQETQYF.

This clone was seen once. The chain employs TRBV27 and TRBJ2-1; TRBD2 agrees at 9 bases. Germline-derived CDR1 and CDR2 are MNHEY and SMNVEV (reference sequence). CDR3 length: 13 amino acids. The J segment lost 12 bases and the V segment lost 0 bases, leaving 3 bases of the junction unmatched. The chain's CDR3 is CASSLSRGRAQFF. In DNA, the CDR3 is TGTGCCAGCAGTTTATCCCGCGGGAGGGCGCAGTTCTTC.

The chain employs TRBV6-1 and TRBJ2-1; D is possibly TRBD2 (6 bases). Germline V gene lookup returns CDR1 MNHNS and CDR2 SASEGT. CDR3 length: 16 amino acids. V lost 4 bases and J 5 bases, leaving 18 bases between the germline ends. The chain's CDR3 is CASSALGGPMDNEQFF. The CDR3 nucleotides are TGTGCCAGCAGTGCCCTCGGAGGGCCAATGGACAATGAGCAGTTCTTC.

The rearrangement uses TRBV4-3 and TRBJ2-7; 11 nucleotides agree with TRBD2. V dropped 0 bases and J dropped 3; count of bases not matched to a gene: 7. This CDR3 is 17 amino acids long. CDR1 is LGHNA, CDR2 YSLEER, per germline. Written as DNA, the CDR3 is TGCGCCAGCAGCCAAGATCTAGCGGGAGGCCTGCTCTACGAGCAGTACTTC. Translating it yields CASSQDLAGGLLYEQYF.

The V call is TRBV4-1, the J call TRBJ1-2; D remains ambiguous. Trimming removed 1 base from V and 6 bases from J, with 12 bases in between. Germline CDR1 and CDR2: MGHRA and YSYEKL. The CDR3 sequence is 14 residues long. The CDR3 sequence is CASSQGHRRDGYTF. In nucleotides, the CDR3 is TGCGCCAGCAGCCAAGGCCACCGAAGGGATGGCTACACCTTC.

This clone has just one count. The chain uses TRBV28 and TRBJ2-3; 8 nucleotides agree with TRBD1. Germline CDR1 reads MDHEN; CDR2 reads SYDVKM. The CDR3 length is 13 residues. V trimming: 8 bases; J trimming: 5 bases; junction bases outside the gene matches: 6. The CDR3 here is CASEDREEDTQYF. The CDR3 DNA is TGTGCCAGCGAGGACAGGGAGGAAGATACGCAGTATTTT.

This chain links TRBV19 with TRBJ2-1, with D uncertain. The CDR3 is 14 residues long. Trimming took off 6 bases at V and 0 bases at J, with 9 bases between the two ends. Looked up from germline, CDR1 is LNHDA and CDR2 is SQIVND (reference sequence). Here the CDR3 DNA reads TGTGCCAGTAGGCGAACCGCCTCCTACAATGAGCAGTTCTTC. As protein: CASRRTASYNEQFF.

The gene calls are TRBV5-1 and TRBJ2-4; 7 bases are shared with TRBD1. Germline-derived CDR1 and CDR2 are SGHRS and YFSETQ. The CDR3 is 15 amino acids. Trimming at V came to 4 bases and at J to 1 base, leaving 5 bases not matched to a gene. The chain's CDR3 is CASSPGQPAKNIQYF. As DNA, the CDR3 is TGCGCCAGCAGCCCGGGACAGCCTGCCAAAAACATTCAGTACTTC. Supplemented by reference TRBV5-1 and TRBJ2-4, the full variable domain reads KAGVTQTPRYLIKTRGQQVTLSCSPISGHRSVSWYQQTPGQGLQFLFEYFSETQRNKGNFPGRFSGRQFSNSRSEMNVSTLELGDSALYLCASSPGQPAKNIQYFGAGTRLSVL.

The chain has TRBV19 and TRBJ1-4; D unclear. Germline loops: CDR1 LNHDA, CDR2 SQIVND (reference sequence). The CDR3 contains 16 residues. Between the trimmed V and J ends, which lost 5 bases and 4 bases, there was a span of 17 bases. CDR3 sequence: CASSHHGQAINEKLFF. The CDR3 nucleotides read TGTGCCAGTAGTCACCACGGCCAGGCGATTAATGAAAAACTGTTTTTT.

V and J are TRBV4-3 and TRBJ2-1; TRBD1 agrees at 8 bases. The V gene end was trimmed by 0 bases and the J gene end by 5 bases; junction bases not matched to a gene: 6. The germline CDR1 and CDR2 sequences are LGHNA and YSLEER. The CDR3 totals 16 residues. The CDR3 sequence: CASSQERTGPHNEQFF. CDR3 in DNA: TGCGCCAGCAGCCAAGAACGGACAGGGCCCCACAATGAGCAGTTCTTC.

The rearrangement uses TRBV6-5 and TRBJ2-1; D may correspond to TRBD1 or TRBD2 (5 bases each). The germline V gene encodes CDR1 MNHEY and CDR2 SVGAGI. V was clipped by 5 bases and J by 6 bases, with 14 bases between them. The CDR3 has 14 amino acids. CDR3 coding DNA: TGTGCCAGCAGTGCCCGGGACGGAAGCAATGAGCAGTTCTTC. Protein sequence: CASSARDGSNEQFF.

The chain has TRBV28 and TRBJ2-5; D may correspond to TRBD1 or TRBD2 (7 bases each). CDR1 and CDR2 from the germline V gene are MDHEN and SYDVKM. The CDR3 is 13 amino acids. Trimming cost V 8 bases and J 3 bases, with 13 bases left between them. Written as DNA, the CDR3 is TGTGCCAGCCGCAGGGGGGGGGAAGAGACCCAGTACTTC. It encodes CASRRGGEETQYF.

This chain uses TRBV5-1 with TRBJ1-2, with 7 nucleotides matching TRBD1. Germline V lookup: CDR1 SGHRS, CDR2 YFSETQ. CDR3 size: 14 residues. Losses at the gene ends were 6 bases for V and 7 bases for J; bases not matched to a gene: 12. The CDR3 sequence is CASTWTGGAFGYTF. CDR3 nucleotide sequence: TGCGCCAGCACCTGGACAGGAGGGGCTTTTGGCTACACCTTC.

The chain links TRBV7-2 to TRBJ1-1; TRBD1 is a possible D gene (5 bases). The CDR3 spans 13 residues. Trimming removed 5 bases at V and 5 bases at J, with 12 bases between. Looked up from germline, CDR1 is SGHTA and CDR2 is FQGNSA. The CDR3 DNA sequence: TGTGCCAGCAGCAAGCAGGAGGGGACTGAAGCTTTCTTT. Translated, it gives CASSKQEGTEAFF.

About this clone itself: This may come from a read error, since a much larger clone is one base off. The chain links TRBV6-1 to TRBJ2-7, with TRBD2 matching 11 bases. The CDR3 covers 15 residues. V lost 4 bases to trimming and J lost 0 bases; unmatched junction nucleotides: 2. The V gene's germline CDR1 is MNHNS and CDR2 SASEGT. CDR3 in DNA: TGTGCCAGCAGTGGAGGACTAGCGGGCTCCTACGAGCAGTACTTC. Protein product: CASSGGLAGSYEQYF.

The chain uses TRBV28 and TRBJ2-7; D is perhaps TRBD1 or TRBD2 (6 bases each). Germline CDR1 and CDR2: MDHEN and SYDVKM. The CDR3 is 15 residues long. Trimming shortened V by 4 bases and J by 0 bases, and 13 bases separated the two germline ends. CDR3 region: CASSSAGQNSYEQYF. The CDR3 bases are TGTGCCAGCAGTTCTGCGGGACAAAACTCCTACGAGCAGTACTTC.

This chain connects TRBV19 to TRBJ2-2; maybe TRBD1 (6 bases). The germline gives CDR1 LNHDA, CDR2 SQIVND (reference sequence). The CDR3 consists of 17 residues. Trimming stripped 4 bases from V and 0 bases from J, with 15 bases between. This chain's CDR3 is CASSKPRQESNTGELFF. CDR3 DNA sequence: TGTGCCAGTAGTAAACCAAGACAGGAGTCGAACACCGGGGAGCTGTTTTTT.